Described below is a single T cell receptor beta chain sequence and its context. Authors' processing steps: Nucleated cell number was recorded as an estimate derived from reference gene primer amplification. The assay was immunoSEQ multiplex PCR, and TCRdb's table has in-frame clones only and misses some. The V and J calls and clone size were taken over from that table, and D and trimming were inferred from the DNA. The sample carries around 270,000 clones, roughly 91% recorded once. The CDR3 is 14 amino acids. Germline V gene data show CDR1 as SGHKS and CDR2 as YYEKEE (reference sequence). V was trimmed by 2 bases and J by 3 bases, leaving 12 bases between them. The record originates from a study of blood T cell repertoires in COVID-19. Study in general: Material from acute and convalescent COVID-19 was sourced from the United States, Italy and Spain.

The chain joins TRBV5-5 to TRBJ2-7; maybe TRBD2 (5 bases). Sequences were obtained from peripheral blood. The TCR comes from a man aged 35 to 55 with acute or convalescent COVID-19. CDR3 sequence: CASSFADWGYEQYF. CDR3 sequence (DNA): TGTGCCAGCAGCTTCGCGGACTGGGGCTACGAGCAGTACTTC.